This TCR beta chain was identified during a study of regulatory T cells in long-lasting Graves disease. Study summary: Graves' patients who were just diagnosed had used antithyroid drugs for under 3 months.

Construction of the TCR beta libraries employed iRepertoire HTBI primers in conjunction with Arm-PCR of CDR3 regions. TCRdb independently ran MiXCR on the multiplex PCR reads; one entry per CDR3 protein. The table has about 620,000 distinct CDR3 sequences, 16% seen once; the top ten hold 18%. Regarding time point: newly diagnosed GD, antithyroid drugs for less than 3 months. Making the TCR library involved RNA that had been extracted from PBMCs. Tubes containing EDTA received approximately 8.7 milliliters of drawn peripheral blood. The CDR3 contains 16 residues. Germline CDR1 and CDR2: SNHLY and FYNNEI. The V and J ends lost 6 bases and 3 bases, in that order; junction bases with no gene match: 9. This clonotype was found many times. These data were also filed under a second study, of T cells in Graves' hyperthyroidism and ophthalmopathy. As reported in that work: Those patients with uncontrolled infection, other autoimmune disease, pregnancy or lactation were excluded. First-round RT-PCR with HTBI primers amplified the TCR CDR3 region.

The rearrangement uses TRBV2 and TRBJ2-3; TRBD2 agrees at 10 bases. The receptor's source is a woman younger than 45 with Graves disease. The source was peripheral blood mononuclear cells (PBMCs), collected at new diagnosis, from a patient treated with antithyroid drugs. CDR3 residues: CASRPYSGRKTDTQYF. The DNA for the CDR3 is TGTGCCAGCAGACCATATAGCGGGAGGAAGACAGATACGCAGTATTTT. The entire variable domain, with the rest obtained from reference TRBV2 and TRBJ2-3, is as follows: EPEVTQTPSHQVTQMGQEVILRCVPISNHLYFYWYRQILGQKVEFLVSFYNNEISEKSEIFDDQFSVERPDGSNFTLKIRSTKLEDSAMYFCASRPYSGRKTDTQYFGPGTRLTVL.